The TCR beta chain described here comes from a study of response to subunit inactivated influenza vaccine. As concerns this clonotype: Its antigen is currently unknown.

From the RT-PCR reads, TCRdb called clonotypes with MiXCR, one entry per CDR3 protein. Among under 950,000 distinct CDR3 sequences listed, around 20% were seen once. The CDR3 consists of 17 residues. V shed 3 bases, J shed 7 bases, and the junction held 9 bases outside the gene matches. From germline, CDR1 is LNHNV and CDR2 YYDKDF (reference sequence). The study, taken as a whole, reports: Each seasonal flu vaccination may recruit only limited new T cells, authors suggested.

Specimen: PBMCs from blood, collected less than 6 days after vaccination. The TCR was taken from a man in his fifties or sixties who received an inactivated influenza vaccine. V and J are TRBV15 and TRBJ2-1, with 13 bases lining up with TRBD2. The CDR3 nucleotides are TGTGCCACCAGCAGCTTTGGACTAGCGGGAGAATGGAATGAGCAGTTCTTC. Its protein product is CATSSFGLAGEWNEQFF.